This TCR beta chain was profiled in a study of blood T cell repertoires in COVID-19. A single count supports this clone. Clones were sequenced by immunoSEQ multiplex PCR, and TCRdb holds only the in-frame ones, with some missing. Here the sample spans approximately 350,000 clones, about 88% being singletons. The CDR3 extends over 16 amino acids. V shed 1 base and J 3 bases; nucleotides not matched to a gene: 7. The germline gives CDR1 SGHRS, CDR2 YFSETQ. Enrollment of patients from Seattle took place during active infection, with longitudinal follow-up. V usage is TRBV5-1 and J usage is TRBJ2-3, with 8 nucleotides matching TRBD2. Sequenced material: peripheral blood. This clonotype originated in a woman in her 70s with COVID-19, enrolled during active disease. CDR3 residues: CASSLLSGGQTDTQYF. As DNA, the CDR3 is TGCGCCAGCAGCTTGTTATCGGGGGGGCAGACAGATACGCAGTATTTT.